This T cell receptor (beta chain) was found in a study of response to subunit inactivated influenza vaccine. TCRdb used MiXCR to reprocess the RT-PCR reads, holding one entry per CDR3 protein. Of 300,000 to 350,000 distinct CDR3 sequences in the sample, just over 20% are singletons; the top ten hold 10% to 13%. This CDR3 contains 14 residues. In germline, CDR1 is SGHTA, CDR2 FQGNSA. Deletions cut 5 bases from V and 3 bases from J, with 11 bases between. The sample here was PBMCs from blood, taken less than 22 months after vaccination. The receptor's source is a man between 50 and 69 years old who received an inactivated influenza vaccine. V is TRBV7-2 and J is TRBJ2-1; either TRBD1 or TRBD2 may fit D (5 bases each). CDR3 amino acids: CASSVRGFYNEQFF. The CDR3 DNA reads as TGTGCCAGCAGCGTGAGGGGCTTCTACAATGAGCAGTTCTTC.